These 4 T cell receptor beta chains originate from one sample sequenced in a study of human T cells and chemical hapten exposure. Sample time point: patch test 2, 6 weeks after DPC sensitization. Treatment specified: therapeutic diphenylcyclopropenone sensitization with weekly scalp DPC. TCRdb independently ran MiXCR on the RACE reads; one entry per CDR3 protein. The table includes around 99,000 distinct CDR3 sequences, about a tenth detected once. The sequencing here drew on whole blood, taken in connection with sensitization to the hapten diphenylcyclopropenone (DPC). Every receptor here comes from a woman between 35 and 50 years old with alopecia areata. Some clones in this sample may be carry-over from other donors' samples.

A few counts support this clonotype. The rearrangement uses TRBV15 and TRBJ1-5, with TRBD1 matching 7 bases. In germline, CDR1 is LNHNV, CDR2 YYDKDF (reference sequence). V gave up 6 bases and J gave up 2 bases; unmatched junction bases: 7. This CDR3 spans 15 amino acids. DNA of the CDR3: TGTGCCACCAGAAGGGACAGCGGGGGCAATCAGCCCCAGCATTTT. This encodes CATRRDSGGNQPQHF.

This clonotype was observed at least ten times. The rearrangement links TRBV7-8 to TRBJ2-1; D perhaps matches TRBD2 (5 bases). V shed 7 bases and J shed 4 bases, with 17 bases lying between them. Germline V gene data show CDR1 as SGHVS and CDR2 as FQNEAQ. This CDR3 region has 15 residues. The CDR3 spells CASILGASSYNEQFF. In nucleotides, the CDR3 is TGTGCCAGCATCCTAGGTGCTAGCAGTTACAATGAGCAGTTCTTC. Complete variable domain (other parts from reference TRBV7-8 and TRBJ2-1): GAGVSQSPRYKVAKRGQDVALRCDPISGHVSLFWYQQALGQGPEFLTYFQNEAQLDKSGLPSDRFFAERPEGSVSTLKIQRTQQEDSAVYLCASILGASSYNEQFFGPGTRLTVL.

The chain recombines TRBV4-2 with TRBJ1-5; no definite D call. The CDR3 extends over 17 amino acids. V was trimmed by 3 bases and J by 0 bases, leaving 15 bases between them. Germline V gene lookup returns CDR1 LGHNA and CDR2 YNFKEQ. In DNA form, the CDR3 reads TGTGCCAGCAGCCAGGCCATAGATTCGTATAGCAATCAGCCCCAGCATTTT. It yields the protein CASSQAIDSYSNQPQHF.

This clonotype appeared many times. The gene calls are TRBV20-1 and TRBJ1-1; 7 bases line up with TRBD1. The CDR3 totals 15 residues. The V gene's germline CDR1 is DFQATT and CDR2 SNEGSKA (reference sequence). J gave up 1 base and V 0 bases, and 5 bases lay outside the gene matches. CDR3 coding DNA: TGCAGTGCTAGAGATTACGGGACAGCGAACACTGAAGCTTTCTTT. Its translation: CSARDYGTANTEAFF.